A selection of T cell receptor beta chains follows, all from one sample in a study of cytomegalovirus exposure and HLA in healthy donors. Sequenced by immunoSEQ multiplex PCR; TCRdb stores in-frame clones only, minus some. This table holds 95,000 to 130,000 clones, 9% to 10% found once. Sequencing was carried out using PBMCs. The receptor source for this set is a man aged 25 to 45 in good health and CMV-seronegative. The CDR3 runs from the conserved cysteine through the conserved F or W. A D gene is named only where the DNA matches it firmly. Clone size is shown for a subset of rows, as once, few, many or a class of expanded clone.

D: TRBD2
V: TRBV7-2
size: few
J: TRBJ2-3
DNA: TGTGCCAGCAGCTTAGACCGCCGGGGGGGCGGAGATACGCAGTATTTT
CDR3: CASSLDRRGGGDTQYF

D: .
V: TRBV19
size: few
J: TRBJ1-5
DNA: TGTGCCAGTAGTGGACAACTGAATCAGCCCCAGCATTTT
CDR3: CASSGQLNQPQHF

D: .
V: TRBV19
size: .
J: TRBJ2-1
DNA: TGTGCCAGTAGTATCGCGGGGCGGGATGAGCAGTTCTTC
CDR3: CASSIAGRDEQFF

D: .
V: TRBV27
size: .
J: TRBJ2-3
DNA: TGTGCCAGCAGTGGCAGGATCAGGACAGATACGCAGTATTTT
CDR3: CASSGRIRTDTQYF

D: TRBD1
V: TRBV6-7
size: few
J: TRBJ1-5
DNA: TGTGCCAGCAGTGCGACCGGGACAGGGGGCCACAATCAGCCCCAGCATTTT
CDR3: CASSATGTGGHNQPQHF

D: TRBD1
V: TRBV10-3
size: once
J: TRBJ2-6
DNA: TGTGCCATCAGTGAGCCTAGGACAGGGGGCTCTGGGGCCAACGTCCTGACTTTC
CDR3: CAISEPRTGGSGANVLTF

D: TRBD1
V: TRBV7-9
size: .
J: TRBJ1-4
DNA: TGTGCCAGCAGCTCGGGACAGGCGTTTAATGAAAAACTGTTTTTT
CDR3: CASSSGQAFNEKLFF

D: .
V: TRBV14
size: few
J: TRBJ2-7
DNA: TGTGCCAGCAGCCAAGTAGCCGACTACGAGCAGTACTTC
CDR3: CASSQVADYEQYF

D: .
V: TRBV6-5
size: few
J: TRBJ2-7
DNA: TGTGCCAGCAGAGGAGAACTAGCATCGGGCGAGCAGTACTTC
CDR3: CASRGELASGEQYF

D: .
V: TRBV19
size: .
J: TRBJ2-3
DNA: TGTGCCAGTAGTACGCAGGGGTTGGGGCCAGATACGCAGTATTTT
CDR3: CASSTQGLGPDTQYF

D: TRBD1
V: TRBV5-4
size: .
J: TRBJ1-3
DNA: TGTGCCAGCAGCAGTTTGGGGACAGGGGCCTCTGGAAACACCATATATTTT
CDR3: CASSSLGTGASGNTIYF

D: TRBD1
V: TRBV19
size: .
J: TRBJ1-3
DNA: TGTGCCAGTAGTATGGGACAGGGAAACACCATATATTTT
CDR3: CASSMGQGNTIYF

D: .
V: TRBV30
size: few
J: TRBJ2-3
DNA: TGTGCCTGGAGGAGGCAGGGGCTGGGGGATACGCAGTATTTT
CDR3: CAWRRQGLGDTQYF

D: .
V: TRBV30
size: few
J: TRBJ1-2
DNA: TGTGCCTGGGGGGGCCCCCGCACAGGGACTGGCTACACCTTC
CDR3: CAWGGPRTGTGYTF

D: TRBD2
V: TRBV5-1
size: .
J: TRBJ2-7
DNA: TGCGCCAGCAGGCCTACCCTAGCGGCCCAGGTCGAGCAGTACTTC
CDR3: CASRPTLAAQVEQYF

D: .
V: TRBV9
size: .
J: TRBJ1-4
DNA: TGTGCCAGCAGCGTCGGGGCGGGAAATGAAAAACTGTTTTTT
CDR3: CASSVGAGNEKLFF

D: .
V: TRBV25-1
size: .
J: TRBJ2-1
DNA: TGTGCCAGCAGTGACACAGAGTATGAGCAGTTCTTC
CDR3: CASSDTEYEQFF

D: .
V: TRBV2
size: .
J: TRBJ1-3
DNA: TGTGCCAGCAGCCCCGTTAGGGAGGCTGGAAACACCATATATTTT
CDR3: CASSPVREAGNTIYF

D: .
V: TRBV2
size: few
J: TRBJ2-5
DNA: TGTGCCAGCAGATATATGGCGGCTGAACAAGAGACCCAGTACTTC
CDR3: CASRYMAAEQETQYF

D: TRBD1
V: TRBV11-2
size: few
J: TRBJ2-7
DNA: TGTGCCAGCAGCCTGGGGACAGGAGACCTCTACGAGCAGTACTTC
CDR3: CASSLGTGDLYEQYF

D: TRBD2
V: TRBV11-3
size: few
J: TRBJ2-3
DNA: TGTGCCAGCAGCTTTGGGACTAGCGGGGGGCAAAGCACAGATACGCAGTATTTT
CDR3: CASSFGTSGGQSTDTQYF

D: TRBD2
V: TRBV5-4
size: .
J: TRBJ2-1
DNA: TGTGCCAGCAGCTGGGGGCGGGGACTAGCGGGACGGTCTGGGGATGAGCAGTTCTTC
CDR3: CASSWGRGLAGRSGDEQFF

D: TRBD1
V: TRBV19
size: few
J: TRBJ2-3
DNA: TGTGCCAGTAGTGGACGGACAGGGGCAAGAGGAACTAGCACAGATACGCAGTATTTT
CDR3: CASSGRTGARGTSTDTQYF

D: .
V: TRBV7-2
size: .
J: TRBJ2-7
DNA: TGTGCCAGCAGCTTAACTTGGGGCAGGGCAGGAAACGAGCAGTACTTC
CDR3: CASSLTWGRAGNEQYF